Included here is one TCR beta chain sequence, with context. Its antigen remains unidentified. The CDR3 consists of 14 residues. The ends were cut back, 4 bases at V and 3 bases at J, with 13 bases in the middle. The V gene's germline CDR1 is SEHNR and CDR2 FQNEAQ (reference sequence). The source of the sample is a study of shared clonotypes between healthy human individuals. Looking at the study overall: Per-donor plates numbered three CD4 naive, three CD4 memory, two CD8 naive and one CD8 memory. The study's findings and limits: Larger estimated richness was generally seen in naive subsets than in memory subsets. Some clonotypes were shared by all four sorted-subset donors, while others were not shared. The non-shared ones had lower generation probabilities than the shared ones.

Measured with immunoSEQ multiplex PCR; TCRdb has only the in-frame clones, and not every one. The sample records about 2,100,000 clones, more than 85% being singletons. Terminally differentiated effector memory CD45RA+ cells were left out of the naive CD8 fraction, which was CD45RO-negative and positively selected for CCR7. V is TRBV7-9 and J is TRBJ2-7; the D is unclear. The specimen was naive CD8+ T cells from PBMCs. This clonotype originated in a man younger than 35 in good health. Some clones in this sample may be carry-over from other donors' samples. CDR3 residues: CASSSPGSLYEQYF. In DNA, the CDR3 is TGTGCCAGCAGCTCCCCCGGGTCCCTCTACGAGCAGTACTTC.